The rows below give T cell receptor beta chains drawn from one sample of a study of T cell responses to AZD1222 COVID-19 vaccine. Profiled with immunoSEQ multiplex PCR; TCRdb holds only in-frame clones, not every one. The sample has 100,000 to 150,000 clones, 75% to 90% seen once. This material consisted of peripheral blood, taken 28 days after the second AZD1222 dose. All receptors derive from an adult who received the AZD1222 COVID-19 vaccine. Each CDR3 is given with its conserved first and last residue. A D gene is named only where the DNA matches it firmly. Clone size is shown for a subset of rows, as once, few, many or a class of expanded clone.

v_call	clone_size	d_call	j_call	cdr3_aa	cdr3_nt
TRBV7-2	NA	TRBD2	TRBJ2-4	CASSAVASGGASAKNIQYF	TGTGCCAGCAGCGCAGTAGCTAGCGGGGGGGCCTCAGCCAAAAACATTCAGTACTTC
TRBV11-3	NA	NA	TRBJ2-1	CASSGSGDEQFF	TGTGCCAGCAGCGGCTCAGGCGATGAGCAGTTCTTC
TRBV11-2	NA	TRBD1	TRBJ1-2	CASSPGDRDYGYTF	TGTGCCAGCAGCCCCGGGGACAGAGACTATGGCTACACCTTC
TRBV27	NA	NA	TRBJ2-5	CASRSGREETQYF	TGTGCCAGCAGATCGGGCAGGGAAGAGACCCAGTACTTC
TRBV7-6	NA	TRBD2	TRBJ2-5	CASSWTSGGLQETQYF	TGTGCCAGCAGCTGGACTAGCGGGGGCCTCCAAGAGACCCAGTACTTC
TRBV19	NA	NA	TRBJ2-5	CASSWGDSQGTQYF	TGTGCCAGTAGTTGGGGGGACTCCCAAGGGACCCAGTACTTC
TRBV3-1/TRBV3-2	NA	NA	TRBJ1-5	CASSQLGNQPQHF	TGTGCCAGCAGCCAATTGGGCAATCAGCCCCAGCATTTT
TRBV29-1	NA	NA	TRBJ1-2	CSAESGGGYTF	TGCAGCGCCGAATCGGGGGGGGGCTACACCTTC
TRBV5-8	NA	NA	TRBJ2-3	CASSLYTSDTQYF	TGTGCCAGCAGCTTGTATACTTCAGATACGCAGTATTTT
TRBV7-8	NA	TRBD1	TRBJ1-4	CASSLGTGGGKLFF	TGTGCCAGCAGCCTTGGGACAGGGGGCGGAAAACTGTTTTTT
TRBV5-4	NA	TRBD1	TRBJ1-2	CASSGGTVNYGYTF	TGTGCCAGCAGTGGAGGGACAGTAAACTATGGCTACACCTTC
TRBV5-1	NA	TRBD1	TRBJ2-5	CASSRRQGLETQYF	TGCGCCAGCAGCCGCCGACAGGGTCTAGAGACCCAGTACTTC
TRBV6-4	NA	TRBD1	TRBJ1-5	CASSDPQTGKGNQPQHF	TGTGCCAGCAGTGACCCACAGACAGGGAAGGGGAATCAGCCCCAGCATTTT
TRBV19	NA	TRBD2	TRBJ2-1	CASSTLTSGENEQFF	TGTGCCAGTAGTACGCTGACTAGCGGGGAAAATGAGCAGTTCTTC
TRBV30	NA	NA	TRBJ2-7	CAWSVPGRGVRYEQYF	TGTGCCTGGAGTGTACCGGGCAGGGGGGTTAGGTACGAGCAGTACTTC
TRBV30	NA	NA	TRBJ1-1	CAWGFLQGNTEAFF	TGTGCCTGGGGCTTTTTACAGGGGAACACTGAAGCTTTCTTT
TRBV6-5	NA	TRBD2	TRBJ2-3	CASSYAGGSTDTQYF	TGTGCCAGCAGTTACGCGGGGGGGAGCACAGATACGCAGTATTTT
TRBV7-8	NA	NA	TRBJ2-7	CASSFSGNYEQYF	TGTGCCAGCAGCTTCTCAGGAAACTACGAGCAGTACTTC
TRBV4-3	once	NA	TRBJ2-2	CASSRDWVGGSNTGELFF	TGCGCCAGCAGCCGAGATTGGGTGGGGGGATCGAACACCGGGGAGCTGTTTTTT
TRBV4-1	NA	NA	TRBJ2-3	CASSHGEFTDTQYF	TGCGCCAGCAGCCACGGGGAATTCACAGATACGCAGTATTTT
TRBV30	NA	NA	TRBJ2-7	CAWRETGAWSSSSYEQYF	TGTGCCTGGAGGGAAACGGGCGCATGGTCGTCCTCCTCCTACGAGCAGTACTTC
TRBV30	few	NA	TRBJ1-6	CASGGQNNSPLHF	TGTGCCTCGGGGGGCCAAAATAATTCACCCCTCCACTTT
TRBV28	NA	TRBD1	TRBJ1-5	CASDRGRPSNQPQHF	TGTGCCAGCGACAGGGGACGACCAAGCAATCAGCCCCAGCATTTT
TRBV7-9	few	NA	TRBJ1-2	CASSPLGGYYGYTF	TGTGCCAGCAGCCCCCTCGGAGGGTACTATGGCTACACCTTC
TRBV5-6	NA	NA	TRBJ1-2	CASSLRSIPSLYGYTF	TGTGCCAGCAGCTTGAGGTCGATCCCCAGCCTCTATGGCTACACCTTC
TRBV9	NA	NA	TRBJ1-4	CASSAYSNSNEKLFF	TGTGCCAGCAGCGCCTACAGCAATTCTAATGAAAAACTGTTTTTT
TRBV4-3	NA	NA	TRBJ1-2	CASSQETTGDGYTF	TGCGCCAGCAGCCAAGAGACGACGGGGGATGGCTACACCTTC
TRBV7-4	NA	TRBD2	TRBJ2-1	CASGLQRGANNEQFF	TGTGCCAGCGGTTTGCAGCGGGGGGCCAACAATGAGCAGTTCTTC
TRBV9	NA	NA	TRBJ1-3	CASSVDPWGQASGNTIYF	TGTGCCAGCAGCGTAGATCCATGGGGACAAGCCTCTGGAAACACCATATATTTT
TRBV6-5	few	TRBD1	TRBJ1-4	CASSPQGAGNEKLFF	TGTGCCAGCAGTCCGCAGGGGGCGGGAAATGAAAAACTGTTTTTT
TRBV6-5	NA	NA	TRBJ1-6	CASRSSERNSPLHF	TGTGCCAGCAGATCTAGTGAGAGAAATTCACCCCTCCACTTT
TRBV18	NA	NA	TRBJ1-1	CASSPRDGDEAFF	TGTGCCAGCTCACCTCGGGACGGGGATGAAGCTTTCTTT
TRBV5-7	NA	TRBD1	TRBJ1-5	CASRGGQAPNQPQHF	TGTGCCAGCAGGGGGGGACAGGCACCCAATCAGCCCCAGCATTTT
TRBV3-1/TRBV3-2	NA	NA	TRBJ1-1	CASSHPRWPEAFF	TGTGCCAGCAGCCATCCAAGGTGGCCTGAAGCTTTCTTT
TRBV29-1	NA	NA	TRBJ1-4	CSVEDLGSTVNEKLFF	TGCAGCGTTGAAGATCTAGGTTCGACAGTGAATGAAAAACTGTTTTTT
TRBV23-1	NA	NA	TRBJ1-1	CASSQSPGNTEAFF	TGCGCCAGCAGTCAATCCCCAGGGAACACTGAAGCTTTCTTT
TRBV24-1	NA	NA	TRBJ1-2	CATSEAGLGYGYTF	TGTGCCACCAGTGAAGCCGGTCTTGGTTATGGCTACACCTTC
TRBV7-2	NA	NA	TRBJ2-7	CASSLIRESYEQYF	TGTGCCAGCAGCCTCATTCGGGAATCCTACGAGCAGTACTTC
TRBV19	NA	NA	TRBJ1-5	CASSRQAQPQHF	TGTGCCAGTAGTAGGCAGGCTCAGCCCCAGCATTTT
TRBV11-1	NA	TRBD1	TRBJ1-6	CASSSRTGIFNSPLHF	TGTGCCAGCAGCTCCCGGACAGGGATTTTTAATTCACCCCTCCACTTT
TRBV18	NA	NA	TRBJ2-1	CASSRPGTSDSYNEQFF	TGTGCCAGCTCACGACCCGGGACTTCTGATTCCTACAATGAGCAGTTCTTC
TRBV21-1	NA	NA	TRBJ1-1	CATARRGERTEAFF	TGTGCCACTGCTCGAAGGGGAGAACGCACTGAAGCTTTCTTT
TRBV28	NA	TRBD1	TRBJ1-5	CASCQGVDNQPQHF	TGTGCCAGCTGCCAGGGGGTTGACAATCAGCCCCAGCATTTT
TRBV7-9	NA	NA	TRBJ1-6	CASSFYAGDNSPLHF	TGTGCCAGCAGCTTTTATGCAGGGGATAATTCACCCCTCCACTTT
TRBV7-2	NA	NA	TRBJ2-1	CASSLRVDEQFF	TGTGCCAGCAGCTTACGTGTCGATGAGCAGTTCTTC
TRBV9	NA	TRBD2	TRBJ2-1	CASSVVGRRGTSYNEQFF	TGTGCCAGCAGCGTAGTAGGACGGCGGGGGACTTCCTACAATGAGCAGTTCTTC
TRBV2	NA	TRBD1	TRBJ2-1	CASTGQGNEQFF	TGTGCCAGCACGGGACAGGGGAATGAGCAGTTCTTC
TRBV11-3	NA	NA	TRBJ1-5	CASSLGRWTLINQPQHF	TGTGCCAGCAGCTTAGGACGATGGACACTGATCAATCAGCCCCAGCATTTT
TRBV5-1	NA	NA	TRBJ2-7	CASSLVGGSYEQYF	TGCGCCAGCAGCTTGGTTGGAGGGAGCTACGAGCAGTACTTC
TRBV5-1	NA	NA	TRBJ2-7	CASSRPEGLSYEQYF	TGCGCCAGCAGCCGACCGGAGGGGCTTTCCTACGAGCAGTACTTC
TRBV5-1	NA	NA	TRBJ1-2	CASSLVTVDYGYTF	TGCGCCAGCAGCCTAGTGACAGTGGACTATGGCTACACCTTC
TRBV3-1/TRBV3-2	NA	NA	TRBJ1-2	CASSQELGQNYGYTF	TGTGCCAGCAGCCAAGAACTCGGCCAGAACTATGGCTACACCTTC
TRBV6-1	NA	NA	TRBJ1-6	CASSEAGMYNSPLHF	TGTGCCAGCAGTGAAGCGGGAATGTATAATTCACCCCTCCACTTT
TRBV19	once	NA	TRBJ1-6	CASSIDRNQDNNSPLHF	TGTGCCAGTAGTATCGACCGCAATCAGGACAATAATTCACCCCTCCACTTT